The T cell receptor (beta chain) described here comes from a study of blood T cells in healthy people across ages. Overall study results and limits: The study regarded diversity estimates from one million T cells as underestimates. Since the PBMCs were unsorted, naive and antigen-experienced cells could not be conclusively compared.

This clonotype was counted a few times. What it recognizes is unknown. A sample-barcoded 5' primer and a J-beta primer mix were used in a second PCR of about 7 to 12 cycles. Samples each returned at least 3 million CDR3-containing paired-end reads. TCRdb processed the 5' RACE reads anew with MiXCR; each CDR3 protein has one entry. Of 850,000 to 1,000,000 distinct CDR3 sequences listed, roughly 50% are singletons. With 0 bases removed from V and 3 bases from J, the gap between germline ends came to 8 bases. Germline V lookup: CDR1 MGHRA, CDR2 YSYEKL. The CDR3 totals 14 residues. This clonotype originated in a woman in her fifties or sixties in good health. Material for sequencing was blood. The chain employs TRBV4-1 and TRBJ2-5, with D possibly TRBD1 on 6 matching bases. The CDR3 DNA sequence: TGCGCCAGCAGCCAAGACAGGGGTAAAGAGACCCAGTACTTC. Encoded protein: CASSQDRGKETQYF.